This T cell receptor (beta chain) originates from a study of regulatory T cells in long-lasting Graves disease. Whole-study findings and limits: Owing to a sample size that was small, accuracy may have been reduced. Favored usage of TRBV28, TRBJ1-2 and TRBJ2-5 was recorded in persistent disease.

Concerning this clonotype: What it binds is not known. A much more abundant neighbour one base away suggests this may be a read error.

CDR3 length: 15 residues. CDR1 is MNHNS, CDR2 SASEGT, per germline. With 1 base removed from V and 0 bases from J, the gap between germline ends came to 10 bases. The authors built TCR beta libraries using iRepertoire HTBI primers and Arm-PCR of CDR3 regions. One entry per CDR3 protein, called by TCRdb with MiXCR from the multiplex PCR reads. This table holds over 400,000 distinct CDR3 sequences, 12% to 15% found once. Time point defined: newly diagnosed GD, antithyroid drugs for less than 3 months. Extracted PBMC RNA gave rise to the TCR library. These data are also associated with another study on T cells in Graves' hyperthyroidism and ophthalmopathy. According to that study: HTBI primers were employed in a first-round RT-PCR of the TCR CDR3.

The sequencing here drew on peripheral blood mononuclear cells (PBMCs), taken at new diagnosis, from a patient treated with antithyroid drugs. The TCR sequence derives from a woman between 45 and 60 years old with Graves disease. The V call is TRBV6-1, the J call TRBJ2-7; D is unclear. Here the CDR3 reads CASSEGRVLSYEQYF. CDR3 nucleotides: TGTGCCAGCAGTGAAGGACGGGTCCTCTCCTACGAGCAGTACTTC.